These T cell receptor beta chains were read from a single sample in a study of metastatic and nonmetastatic thyroid tumors. TCRdb re-called clones via MiXCR from the PCR reads. The sample has fewer than 50,000 clones; 25% to 30% are singletons. Sample: blood. Every receptor here comes from a male donor with papillary thyroid cancer or a benign thyroid nodule (not recorded which). Some clones in this sample may be carry-over from other donors' samples. The CDR3 runs from the conserved cysteine through the conserved F or W. A D gene is named only where the DNA matches it firmly. Rows may omit the clone size; those that give it use once, few, many or a size class.

>TRBD2|TRBJ2-2|TRBV7-3|NA|15
CASSYSGDNTGDLFF
TGTGCCAGCAGCTATAGCGGGGATAACACCGGGGATCTGTTTTTT
>NA|TRBJ1-2|TRBV7-9|NA|14
CASRSRGAAYGYTF
TGTGCCAGCAGATCAAGGGGGGCCGCCTATGGCTACACCTTC
>TRBD1|TRBJ2-5|TRBV24-1|many|14
CATSDSGQQETQYF
TGTGCCACCAGTGATTCGGGACAGCAAGAGACCCAGTACTTC
>TRBD2|TRBJ2-3|TRBV7-8|NA|16
CASSLDTGGGTDTQYF
TGTGCCAGCAGCTTAGACACGGGAGGGGGTACAGATACGCAGTATTTT
>NA|TRBJ1-1|TRBV19|many|14
CASSNGGSATEAFF
TGTGCCAGTAGTAATGGGGGCTCGGCCACTGAAGCTTTCTTT
>NA|TRBJ2-6|TRBV27|many|15
CASSSRGGGANVLTF
TGTGCCAGCAGTTCAAGGGGGGGTGGGGCCAACGTCCTGACTTTC
>TRBD2|TRBJ2-7|TRBV28|few|15
CASNIAGNRAYEQYF
TGTGCCAGCAATATAGCGGGAAACAGGGCCTACGAGCAGTACTTC
>NA|TRBJ2-1|TRBV12-3/TRBV12-4|NA|16
CASSPLGGKAYNEQFF
TGTGCCAGCAGTCCCCTAGGGGGAAAGGCTTACAATGAGCAGTTCTTC
>NA|TRBJ2-7|TRBV5-1|NA|15
CASSLAWGGSYEQYF
TGCGCCAGCAGCTTGGCCTGGGGCGGTTCCTACGAGCAGTACTTC
>NA|TRBJ2-3|TRBV7-3|many|14
CASSLTGSTDTQYF
TGTGCCAGCAGCTTAACGGGGAGCACAGATACGCAGTATTTT
>TRBD2|TRBJ2-7|TRBV12-3/TRBV12-4|few|15
CASRKRLAGYYEQYF
TGTGCCAGCAGAAAGAGACTAGCGGGATACTACGAGCAGTACTTC
>NA|TRBJ2-7|TRBV27|many|14
CASSLMSGSYEQYF
TGTGCCAGCAGTTTAATGTCAGGGAGCTACGAGCAGTACTTC
>NA|TRBJ1-2|TRBV7-9|many|12
CASNTGLYGYTF
TGTGCCAGTAATACAGGGCTCTATGGCTACACCTTC
>NA|TRBJ1-5|TRBV11-2|NA|17
CASSLRAVQNSNQPQHF
TGTGCCAGCAGCTTACGGGCAGTACAAAATAGCAATCAGCCCCAGCATTTT
>NA|TRBJ2-3|TRBV5-1|NA|15
CASSSGFSHTDTQYF
TGCGCCAGCAGCTCGGGTTTCTCGCACACAGATACGCAGTATTTT
>TRBD1|TRBJ1-6|TRBV30|NA|14
CAWTGTGNNSPLHF
TGTGCCTGGACCGGGACAGGGAATAATTCACCCCTCCACTTT
>NA|TRBJ1-2|TRBV28|NA|11
CASSRDRDYTF
TGTGCCAGCAGCCGCGACAGAGATTACACCTTC
>NA|TRBJ2-7|TRBV2|NA|14
CASSVPPKTHEQYF
TGTGCCAGCAGTGTCCCACCAAAGACCCACGAGCAGTACTTC
>TRBD2|TRBJ2-7|TRBV20-1|NA|14
CSAPPGLESYEQYF
TGCAGTGCTCCTCCGGGACTAGAGTCCTACGAGCAGTACTTC
>NA|TRBJ1-5|TRBV6-1|NA|13
CASSAGSNERQHF
TGTGCCAGCAGTGCAGGGAGCAATGAGCGCCAGCATTTT
>NA|TRBJ2-5|TRBV5-5|many|14
CASTTSAGRETQYF
TGTGCCAGCACCACCTCGGCGGGGAGAGAGACCCAGTACTTC
>TRBD1|TRBJ1-1|TRBV5-1|NA|15
CASSLGTGTSPEAFF
TGCGCCAGCAGCTTGGGGACAGGGACCTCGCCTGAAGCTTTCTTT
>NA|TRBJ1-5|TRBV19|many|15
CASSIILGLNQPQHF
TGTGCCAGTAGTATTATACTGGGGCTCAATCAGCCCCAGCATTTT
>NA|TRBJ2-7|TRBV27|NA|17
CASSPYPDSVWYYEQYF
TGTGCCAGCAGCCCATACCCCGACAGTGTATGGTACTACGAGCAGTACTTC